This T cell receptor (beta chain) was retrieved from a study of T cell repertoires in cytomegalovirus infection. Study-level information: Researchers turned to recently identified HLA-C-restricted CMV epitopes as well as well-studied HLA-B-restricted ones. Evidence of both CMV infection and a matching HLA type came from public TCR beta signatures. Study results and limitations: CMV-specific TCR beta clonotypes restricted by HLA-C dominated the ex vivo response. Individuals carrying CMV plus the relevant HLA were identified by cumulative frequency of public TCR beta families.

Per the germline V gene, CDR1 is SGHVS and CDR2 is FNYEAQ. The CDR3 covers 12 residues. V was shortened by 0 bases and J by 5 bases, with 5 bases between the two germline ends. This clonotype appeared a few times. Its target is unknown. TCRdb itself ran the reads through MiXCR, one entry per CDR3 protein. The repertoire has roughly 200,000 distinct CDR3 sequences, about 38% of them found once; the top ten carry approximately 59%. This receptor was taken from a human donor in good health (CMV status not recorded). Some clones in this sample may be carry-over from other donors' samples. The sample consisted of CD8+ T cells from cultured PBMCs, taken from culture after CMV antigen stimulation. The chain has TRBV7-6 and TRBJ2-7; D gene ambiguous. The CDR3 protein is CASSLADDEQYF. The CDR3 DNA sequence: TGTGCCAGCAGCTTAGCCGACGACGAGCAGTACTTC.